This T cell receptor (beta chain) was retrieved from a study of shared clonotypes between healthy human individuals. Looking at the study overall: Donor ages ranged 18 to 49 years: a couple of women, a few men.

On this clone: Its antigen remains unknown.

The study's findings and limits: The study generally estimated greater richness for naive than memory subsets. For sorted subsets, rarefaction showed incomplete sequencing despite large depth. The naive CD4 repertoires of a few donors were compared, and about 5% of clonotypes were shared.

Terminally differentiated effector memory CD45RA+ cells were excluded by CCR7 positive selection of CD45RO-negative cells. Profiling relied on immunoSEQ multiplex PCR, and the TCRdb table lists in-frame clones only, not all of them. The sample has millions of clones; approximately 94% are singletons. CDR1 and CDR2 (germline): SGHAT, FQNNGV. The CDR3 extends over 17 amino acids. Trimming pared 11 bases from V and 0 bases from J, leaving 20 bases between. Sequencing input: naive CD8+ T cells sorted from blood. The chain carries TRBV11-2 and TRBJ2-6; perhaps D is TRBD1 or TRBD2 (6 bases each). The receptor comes from a man aged 18 to 29 in good health. The CDR3 region is CAGGLRTVYSGANVLTF. The DNA of the CDR3 is TGTGCCGGGGGGTTGCGGACAGTGTACTCTGGGGCCAACGTCCTGACTTTC.